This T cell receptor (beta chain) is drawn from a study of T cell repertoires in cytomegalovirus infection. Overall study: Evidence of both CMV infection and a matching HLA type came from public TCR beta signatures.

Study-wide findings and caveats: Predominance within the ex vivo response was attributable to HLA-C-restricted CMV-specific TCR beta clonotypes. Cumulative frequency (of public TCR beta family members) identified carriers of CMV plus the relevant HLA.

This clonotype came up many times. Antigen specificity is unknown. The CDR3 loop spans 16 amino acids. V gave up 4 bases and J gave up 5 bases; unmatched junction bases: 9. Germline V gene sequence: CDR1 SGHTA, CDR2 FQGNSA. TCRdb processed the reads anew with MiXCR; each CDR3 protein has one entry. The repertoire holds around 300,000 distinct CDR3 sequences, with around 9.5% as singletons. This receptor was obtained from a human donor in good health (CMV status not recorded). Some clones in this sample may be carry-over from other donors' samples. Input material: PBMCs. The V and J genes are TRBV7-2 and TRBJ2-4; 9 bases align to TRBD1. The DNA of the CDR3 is TGTGCCAGCAGCTCCAGGACAGGGGCGAGCCAAAACATTCAGTACTTC. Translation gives CASSSRTGASQNIQYF.